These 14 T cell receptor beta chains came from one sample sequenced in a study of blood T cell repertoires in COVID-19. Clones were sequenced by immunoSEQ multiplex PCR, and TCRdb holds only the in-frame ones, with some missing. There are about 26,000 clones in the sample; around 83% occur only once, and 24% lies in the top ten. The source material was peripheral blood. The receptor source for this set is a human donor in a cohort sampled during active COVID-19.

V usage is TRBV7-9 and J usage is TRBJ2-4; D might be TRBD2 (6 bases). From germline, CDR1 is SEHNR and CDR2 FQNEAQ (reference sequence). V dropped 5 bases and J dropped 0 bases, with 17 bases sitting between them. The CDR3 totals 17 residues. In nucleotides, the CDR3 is TGTGCCAGCAGCCTACCGAAAATGGGACTAGCCAAAAACATTCAGTACTTC. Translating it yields CASSLPKMGLAKNIQYF.

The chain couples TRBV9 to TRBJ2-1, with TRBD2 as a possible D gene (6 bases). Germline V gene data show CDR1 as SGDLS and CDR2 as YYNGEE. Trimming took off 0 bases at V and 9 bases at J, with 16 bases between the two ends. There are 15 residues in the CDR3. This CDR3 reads CASSVAGAPSSEQFF. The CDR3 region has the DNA TGTGCCAGCAGCGTAGCGGGAGCCCCCTCCAGTGAGCAGTTCTTC.

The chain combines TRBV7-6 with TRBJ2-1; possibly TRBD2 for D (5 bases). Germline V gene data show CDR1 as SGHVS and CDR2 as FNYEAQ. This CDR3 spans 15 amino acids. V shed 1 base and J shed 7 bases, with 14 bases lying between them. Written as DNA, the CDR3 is TGTGCCAGCAGCTTAGGGCACCCCGGGGAAAATGAGCAGTTCTTC. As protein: CASSLGHPGENEQFF.

This CDR3 is CASTDLSGLAGKQFF. The CDR3, as DNA: TGTGCCAGCACCGACCTTTCTGGACTAGCGGGAAAGCAGTTCTTC. This sequence joins TRBV28 and TRBJ2-1; 12 bases align to TRBD2. This CDR3 spans 15 amino acids. Germline lookup yields CDR1 MDHEN and CDR2 SYDVKM. J was trimmed by 11 bases and V by 7 bases; bases with no gene match: 12.

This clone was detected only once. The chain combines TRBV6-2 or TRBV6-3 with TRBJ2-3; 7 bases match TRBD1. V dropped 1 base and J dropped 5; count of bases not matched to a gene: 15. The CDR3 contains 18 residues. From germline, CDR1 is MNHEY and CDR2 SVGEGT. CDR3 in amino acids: CASSYYPRKTGFEDTQYF. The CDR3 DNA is TGTGCCAGCAGTTACTACCCACGAAAGACAGGGTTCGAAGATACGCAGTATTTT.

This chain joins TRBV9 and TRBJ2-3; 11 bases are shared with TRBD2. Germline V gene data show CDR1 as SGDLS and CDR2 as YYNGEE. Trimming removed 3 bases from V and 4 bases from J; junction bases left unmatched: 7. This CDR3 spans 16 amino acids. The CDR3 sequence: CASSGDSGRAPDTQYF. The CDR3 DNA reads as TGTGCCAGCAGCGGGGATAGCGGGAGGGCCCCAGATACGCAGTATTTT.

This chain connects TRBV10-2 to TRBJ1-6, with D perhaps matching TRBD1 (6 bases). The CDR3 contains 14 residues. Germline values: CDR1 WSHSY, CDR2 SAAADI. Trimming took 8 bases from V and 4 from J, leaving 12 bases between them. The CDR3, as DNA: TGCGCCAGCTCTAGAGGACAGTATAATTCACCCCTCCACTTT. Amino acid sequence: CASSRGQYNSPLHF.

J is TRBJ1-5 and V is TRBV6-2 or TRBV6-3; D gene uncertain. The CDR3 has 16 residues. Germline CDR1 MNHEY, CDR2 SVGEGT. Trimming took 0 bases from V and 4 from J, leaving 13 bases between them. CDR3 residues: CASSYSDRDGNQPQHF. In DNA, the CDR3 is TGTGCCAGCAGTTACTCGGACCGGGATGGGAATCAGCCCCAGCATTTT.

The CDR3 loop is CASSKGYNTEAFF. CDR3 sequence (DNA): TGTGCCAGTAGTAAGGGGTATAACACTGAAGCTTTCTTT. The chain carries TRBV19 and TRBJ1-1, with D maybe TRBD1 (5 bases). Trimming pared 4 bases from V and 2 bases from J, leaving 8 bases between. Germline values: CDR1 LNHDA, CDR2 SQIVND (reference sequence). The CDR3 loop spans 13 amino acids.

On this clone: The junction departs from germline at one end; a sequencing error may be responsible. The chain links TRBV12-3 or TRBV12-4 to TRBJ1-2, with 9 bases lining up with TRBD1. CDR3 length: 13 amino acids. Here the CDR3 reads CASSLVQAPGQGF. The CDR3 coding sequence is TGTGCCAGCAGTTTAGTGCAGGCCCCGGGACAGGGATTC.

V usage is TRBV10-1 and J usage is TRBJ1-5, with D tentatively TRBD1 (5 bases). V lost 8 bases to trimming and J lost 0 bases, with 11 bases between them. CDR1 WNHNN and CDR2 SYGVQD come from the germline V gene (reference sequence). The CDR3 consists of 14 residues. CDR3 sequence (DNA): TGCGCCAGCTCGGACACCCATAGCAATCAGCCCCAGCATTTT. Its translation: CASSDTHSNQPQHF.

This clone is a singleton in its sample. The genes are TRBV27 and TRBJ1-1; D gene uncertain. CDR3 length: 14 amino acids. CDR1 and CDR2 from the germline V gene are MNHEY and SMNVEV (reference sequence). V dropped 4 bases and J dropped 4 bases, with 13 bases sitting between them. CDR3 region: CASSWAGLGTEAFF. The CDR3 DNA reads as TGTGCCAGCAGTTGGGCCGGCCTGGGCACTGAAGCTTTCTTT.

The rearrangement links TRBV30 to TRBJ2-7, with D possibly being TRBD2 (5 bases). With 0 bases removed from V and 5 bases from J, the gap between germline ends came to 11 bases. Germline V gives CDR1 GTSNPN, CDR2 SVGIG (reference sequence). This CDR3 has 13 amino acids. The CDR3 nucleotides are TGTGCCTGGAGTGTTGAGGGTACGGACGAGCAGTACTTC. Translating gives CAWSVEGTDEQYF.

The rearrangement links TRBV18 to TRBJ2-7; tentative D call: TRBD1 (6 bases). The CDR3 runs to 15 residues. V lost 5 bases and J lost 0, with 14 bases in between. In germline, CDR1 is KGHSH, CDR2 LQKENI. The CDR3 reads CASSSAQGNSYEQYF. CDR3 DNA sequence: TGTGCCAGCTCAAGTGCACAGGGTAACTCCTACGAGCAGTACTTC.